This TCR beta chain was observed in a study of shared clonotypes between healthy human individuals. For the study at large: Per donor, CD8 memory used one plate, CD8 naive used two, CD4 memory used three and CD4 naive used three. Study results and limitations: Incompleteness in sorted-subset sequencing, despite large depth, was shown by rarefaction. Among the subsets, naive ones generally showed larger estimated richness than memory ones.

Assay used: immunoSEQ multiplex PCR; TCRdb lists only in-frame clones, some missing. The sample includes about 1.4 million clones, approximately 97% of them seen just once. The CDR3 is 13 amino acids. Per the germline V gene, CDR1 is SEHNR and CDR2 is FQNEAQ (reference sequence). V shed 9 bases and J shed 1 base, with 11 bases lying between them. This clone was detected only once. What it binds is not known. Sequenced input: naive CD4+ T cells sorted from blood. The subset: CD45RA+ positively selected. The sequence derives from a man aged 30 to 39 in good health. The chain is built from TRBV7-9 and TRBJ2-3; perhaps D is TRBD1 or TRBD2 (6 bases each). CDR3 bases: TGTGCCAGAGAGGGGGGAGGCACAGATACGCAGTATTTT. It yields the protein CAREGGGTDTQYF.